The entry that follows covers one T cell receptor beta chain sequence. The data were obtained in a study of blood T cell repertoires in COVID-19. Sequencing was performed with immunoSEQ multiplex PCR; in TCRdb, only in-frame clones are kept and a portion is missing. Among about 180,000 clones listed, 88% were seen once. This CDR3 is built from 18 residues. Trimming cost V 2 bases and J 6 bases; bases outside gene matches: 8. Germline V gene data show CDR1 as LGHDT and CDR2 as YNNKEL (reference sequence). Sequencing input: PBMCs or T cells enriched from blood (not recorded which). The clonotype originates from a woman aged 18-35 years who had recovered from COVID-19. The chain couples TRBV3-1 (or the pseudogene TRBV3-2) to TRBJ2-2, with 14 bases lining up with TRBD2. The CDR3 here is CASSQRGLAGVRAGELFF. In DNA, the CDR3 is TGTGCCAGCAGCCAACGGGGACTAGCGGGGGTACGGGCCGGGGAGCTGTTTTTT.